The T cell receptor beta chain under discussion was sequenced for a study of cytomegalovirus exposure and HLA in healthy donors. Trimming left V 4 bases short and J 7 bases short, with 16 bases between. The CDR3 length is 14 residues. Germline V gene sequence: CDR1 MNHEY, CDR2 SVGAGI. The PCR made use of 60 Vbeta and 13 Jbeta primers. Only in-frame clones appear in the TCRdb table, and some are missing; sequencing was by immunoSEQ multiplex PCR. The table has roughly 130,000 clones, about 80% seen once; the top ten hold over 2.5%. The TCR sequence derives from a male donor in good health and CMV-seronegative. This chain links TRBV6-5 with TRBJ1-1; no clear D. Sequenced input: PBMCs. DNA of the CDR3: TGTGCCAGCAGTTGGGCTGGTATTGCCTATGAAGCTTTCTTT. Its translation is CASSWAGIAYEAFF.